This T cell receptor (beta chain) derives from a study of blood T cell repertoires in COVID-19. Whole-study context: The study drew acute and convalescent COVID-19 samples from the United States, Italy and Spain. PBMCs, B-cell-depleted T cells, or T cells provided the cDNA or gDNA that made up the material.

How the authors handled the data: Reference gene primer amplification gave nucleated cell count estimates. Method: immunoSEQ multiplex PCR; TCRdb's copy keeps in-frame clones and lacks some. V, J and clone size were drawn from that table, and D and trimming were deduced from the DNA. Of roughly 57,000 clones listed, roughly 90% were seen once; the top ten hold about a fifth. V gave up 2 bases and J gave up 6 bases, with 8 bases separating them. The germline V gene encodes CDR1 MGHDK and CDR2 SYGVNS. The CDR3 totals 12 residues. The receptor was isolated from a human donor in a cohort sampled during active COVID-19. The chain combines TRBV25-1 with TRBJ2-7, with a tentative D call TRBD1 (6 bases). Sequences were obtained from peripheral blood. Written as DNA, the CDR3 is TGTGCCAGCAGTGAAACAGGGTTCGAGCAGTACTTC. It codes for CASSETGFEQYF.